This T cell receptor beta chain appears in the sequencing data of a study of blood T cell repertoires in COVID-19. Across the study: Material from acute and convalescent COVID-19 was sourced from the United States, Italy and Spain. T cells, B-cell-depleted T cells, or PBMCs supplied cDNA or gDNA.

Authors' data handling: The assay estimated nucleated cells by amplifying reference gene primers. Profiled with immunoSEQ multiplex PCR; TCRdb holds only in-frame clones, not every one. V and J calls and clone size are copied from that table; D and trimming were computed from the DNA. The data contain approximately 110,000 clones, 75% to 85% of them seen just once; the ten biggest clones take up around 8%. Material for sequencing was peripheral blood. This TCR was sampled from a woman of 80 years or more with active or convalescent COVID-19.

The CDR3 bases are TGCGCCAGCAGCTTGGCAGGGGGCATCAACGAGCAGTACTTC. Translating gives CASSLAGGINEQYF. This rearrangement joins TRBV5-1 to TRBJ2-7; 8 bases line up with TRBD1. In germline, CDR1 is SGHRS, CDR2 YFSETQ. Trimming cost V 0 bases and J 5 bases; bases outside gene matches: 4. The CDR3 is 14 residues long.